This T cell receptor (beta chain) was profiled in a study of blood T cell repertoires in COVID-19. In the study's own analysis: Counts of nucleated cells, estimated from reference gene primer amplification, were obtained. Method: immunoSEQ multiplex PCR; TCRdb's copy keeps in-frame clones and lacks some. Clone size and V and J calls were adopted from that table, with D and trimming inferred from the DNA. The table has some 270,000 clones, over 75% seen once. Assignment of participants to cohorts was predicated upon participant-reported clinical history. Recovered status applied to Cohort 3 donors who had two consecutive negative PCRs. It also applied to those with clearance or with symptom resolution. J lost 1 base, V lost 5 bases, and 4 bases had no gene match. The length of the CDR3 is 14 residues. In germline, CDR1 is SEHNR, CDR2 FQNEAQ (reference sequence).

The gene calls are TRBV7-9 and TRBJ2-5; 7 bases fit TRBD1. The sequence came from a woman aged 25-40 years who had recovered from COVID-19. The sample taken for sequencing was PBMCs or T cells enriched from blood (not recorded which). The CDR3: CASSPRDSQETQYF. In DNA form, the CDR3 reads TGTGCCAGCAGCCCGAGGGACAGCCAAGAGACCCAGTACTTC.